The 14 T cell receptor beta chains below were found in one sample sequenced in a study of blood T cell repertoires in COVID-19 (dated by TCRdb to the early 2020s). Receptor amplification or capture employed the immunoSEQ multiplex PCR assay. The source is immuneACCESS, and TCRdb retained only in-frame sequences with V and J called. Part of the clones is not carried over; for the studies checked, unresolved V genes explain less than half of this, and the remainder is unexplained. The table for this sample lists a few hundred thousand clones; 65% to 90% of them were counted only once. The top ten clonotypes cover more than 1.2% of the sample. The sample was peripheral blood. The receptors stem from a woman aged 40 to 50 who had recovered from COVID-19.

This sequence joins TRBV6-2 or TRBV6-3 and TRBJ2-5; D may be TRBD1 (5 bases). There are 13 residues in the CDR3. Trimming removed 3 bases from V and 5 bases from J, with 10 bases in between. Germline values: CDR1 MNHEY, CDR2 SVGEGT. The CDR3 loop is CASSYGAVETQYF. CDR3 sequence (DNA): TGTGCCAGCAGTTATGGGGCCGTGGAGACCCAGTACTTC.

This chain links TRBV5-1 with TRBJ2-5, with TRBD1 matching over 9 bases. V lost 6 bases to trimming and J lost 2 bases; unmatched junction nucleotides: 11. This CDR3 spans 16 amino acids. The V gene's germline CDR1 is SGHRS and CDR2 YFSETQ. CDR3 nucleotides: TGCGCCAGCAAGGATCCCGGGACAGGGCCACAAGAGACCCAGTACTTC. Its protein is CASKDPGTGPQETQYF.

The chain joins TRBV12-3 or TRBV12-4 to TRBJ1-2; D not certain. This CDR3 spans 13 amino acids. Trimming shortened V by 2 bases and J by 4 bases, and 8 bases separated the two germline ends. Here the CDR3 DNA reads TGTGCCAGCAGTTTAATGGGCTTCTATGGCTACACCTTC. Translation: CASSLMGFYGYTF.

This chain connects TRBV18 to TRBJ2-5; D is uncertain. In germline, CDR1 is KGHSH, CDR2 LQKENI. The germline V and J ends were trimmed by 3 bases and 5 bases, with 10 bases remaining between them. There are 13 residues in the CDR3. The CDR3 region is CASSPRGSETQYF. The CDR3 DNA reads as TGTGCCAGCTCACCGCGCGGTTCGGAGACCCAGTACTTC.

The CDR3 spells CASTLAGGADTQYF. In DNA, the CDR3 is TGTGCCAGCACCCTAGCGGGGGGGGCAGATACGCAGTATTTT. The chain uses TRBV6-6 and TRBJ2-3; 12 bases agree with TRBD2. The CDR3 spans 14 residues. Trimming cost V 7 bases and J 4 bases; bases outside gene matches: 3. Germline CDR1 reads MNHNY; CDR2 reads SVGAGI (reference sequence).

The genes are TRBV7-3 and TRBJ1-1, with D perhaps TRBD1 (5 bases). V lost 0 bases and J 5 bases, leaving 13 bases between the germline ends. Germline lookup yields CDR1 SGHTA and CDR2 FQGTGA. This CDR3 is built from 15 residues. In DNA form, the CDR3 reads TGTGCCAGCAGCTTAACTCCCGGGGGAAGGACTGAAGCTTTCTTT. Amino acids: CASSLTPGGRTEAFF.

The chain has TRBV7-9 and TRBJ2-1; 9 bases match TRBD2. The J segment lost 6 bases and the V segment lost 5 bases, leaving 5 bases of the junction unmatched. Germline V gene lookup returns CDR1 SEHNR and CDR2 FQNEAQ (reference sequence). The CDR3 length is 14 residues. The CDR3 nucleotides read TGTGCCAGCAGCCTGAGCGGGGGGCGCAATGAGCAGTTCTTC. Protein: CASSLSGGRNEQFF.

This chain joins TRBV6-2 or TRBV6-3 and TRBJ2-2; 12 nucleotides match TRBD2. Germline V gene sequence: CDR1 MNHEY, CDR2 SVGEGT. The V and J ends lost 4 bases and 4 bases, in that order; junction bases with no gene match: 7. This CDR3 comprises 17 residues. CDR3 region: CASSFLAGGPRTGELFF. The CDR3 DNA reads TGTGCCAGCAGTTTTCTAGCGGGGGGGCCCCGCACCGGGGAGCTGTTTTTT.

This chain connects TRBV4-3 to TRBJ2-3; D uncertain. Germline loops: CDR1 LGHNA, CDR2 YSLEER. The CDR3 is made up of 13 amino acids. The germline V and J ends were trimmed by 4 bases and 2 bases, with 7 bases remaining between them. The DNA for the CDR3 is TGCGCCAGCAGCCCCCCCAACACAGATACGCAGTATTTT. Protein product: CASSPPNTDTQYF.

The V and J genes are TRBV4-1 and TRBJ1-1; D may be TRBD1 (6 bases). There are 14 residues in the CDR3. Germline V gene lookup returns CDR1 MGHRA and CDR2 YSYEKL. V lost 2 bases and J lost 1, with 8 bases in between. CDR3 nucleotides: TGCGCCAGCAGCCAACCGACAGGGAACACTGAAGCTTTCTTT. Its protein product is CASSQPTGNTEAFF.

This clone turned up a few times. The V call is TRBV19, the J call TRBJ1-5; 9 nucleotides agree with TRBD1. The CDR3 runs to 15 residues. V lost 2 bases, J lost 7 bases, and 6 bases stayed unmatched. The germline V gene encodes CDR1 LNHDA and CDR2 SQIVND (reference sequence). The chain's CDR3 is CASSITGQGGQPQHF. Written as DNA, the CDR3 is TGTGCCAGTAGTATAACGGGACAGGGAGGCCAGCCCCAGCATTTT.

V usage is TRBV12-5 and J usage is TRBJ2-4; TRBD2 matches at 9 bases. CDR3 length: 17 amino acids. V shed 0 bases, J shed 7 bases, and the junction held 10 bases outside the gene matches. Germline-derived CDR1 and CDR2 are LGHNT and FRNRAP. This chain's CDR3 is CASGLVPQRGDGNIQYF. The CDR3 DNA is TGTGCTAGTGGTTTGGTCCCCCAGCGGGGGGATGGGAACATTCAGTACTTC.

The V gene is TRBV6-5, the J gene TRBJ2-3; D may be TRBD1 (6 bases). The CDR3 is 14 amino acids. The germline V gene encodes CDR1 MNHEY and CDR2 SVGAGI. V was trimmed by 5 bases and J by 2 bases, leaving 11 bases between them. Here the CDR3 reads CASSTRDNTDTQYF. The CDR3 DNA sequence: TGTGCCAGCAGTACTAGGGACAACACAGATACGCAGTATTTT.

The chain carries TRBV15 and TRBJ2-7; D is uncertain. The CDR3 contains 13 residues. Per germline, CDR1 LNHNV and CDR2 YYDKDF (reference sequence). Deletions cut 4 bases from V and 8 bases from J, with 15 bases between. The CDR3 sequence: CATSIIGSTKQYF. DNA of the CDR3: TGTGCCACCAGCATAATCGGGTCAACCAAGCAGTACTTC.